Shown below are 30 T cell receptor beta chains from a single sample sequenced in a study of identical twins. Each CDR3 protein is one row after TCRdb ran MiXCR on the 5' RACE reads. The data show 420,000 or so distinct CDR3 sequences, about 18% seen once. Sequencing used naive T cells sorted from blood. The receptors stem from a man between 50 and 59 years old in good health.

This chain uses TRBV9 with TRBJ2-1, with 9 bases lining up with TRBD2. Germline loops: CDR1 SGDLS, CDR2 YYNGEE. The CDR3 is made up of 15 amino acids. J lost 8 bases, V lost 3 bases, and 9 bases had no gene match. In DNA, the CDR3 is TGTGCCAGCAGCGGCCCAAGCGGGAGGTTCGATGAGCAGTTCTTC. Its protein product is CASSGPSGRFDEQFF.

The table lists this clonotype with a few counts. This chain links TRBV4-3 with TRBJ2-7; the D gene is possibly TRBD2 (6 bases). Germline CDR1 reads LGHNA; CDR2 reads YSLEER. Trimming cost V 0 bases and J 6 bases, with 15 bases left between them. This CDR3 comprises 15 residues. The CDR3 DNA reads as TGCGCCAGCAGCCAAGATCGGGGGATCCCGTCCGAGCAGTACTTC. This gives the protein CASSQDRGIPSEQYF.

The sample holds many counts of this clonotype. This CDR3 reads CSAPAGGPGNQPQHF. CDR3 coding DNA: TGCAGTGCCCCCGCGGGGGGTCCGGGCAATCAGCCCCAGCATTTT. V gene TRBV20-1 combines with J gene TRBJ1-5; D is possibly TRBD1 (5 bases). V was shortened by 6 bases and J by 2 bases, with 17 bases between the two germline ends. This CDR3 comprises 15 residues. Germline values: CDR1 DFQATT, CDR2 SNEGSKA (reference sequence).

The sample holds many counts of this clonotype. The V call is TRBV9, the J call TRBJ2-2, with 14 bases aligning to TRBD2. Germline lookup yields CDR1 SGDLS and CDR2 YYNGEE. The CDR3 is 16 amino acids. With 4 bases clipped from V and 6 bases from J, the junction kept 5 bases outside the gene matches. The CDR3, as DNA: TGTGCCAGCAGCTTGGGACTAGCGGGAGATCCCGGGGAGCTGTTTTTT. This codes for CASSLGLAGDPGELFF.

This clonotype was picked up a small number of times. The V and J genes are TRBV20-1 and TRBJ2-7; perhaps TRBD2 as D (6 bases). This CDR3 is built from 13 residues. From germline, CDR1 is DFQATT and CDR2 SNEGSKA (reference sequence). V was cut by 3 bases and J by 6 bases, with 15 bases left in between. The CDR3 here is CSASQGLATEQYF. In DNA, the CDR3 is TGCAGTGCTAGTCAGGGTCTAGCGACCGAGCAGTACTTC.

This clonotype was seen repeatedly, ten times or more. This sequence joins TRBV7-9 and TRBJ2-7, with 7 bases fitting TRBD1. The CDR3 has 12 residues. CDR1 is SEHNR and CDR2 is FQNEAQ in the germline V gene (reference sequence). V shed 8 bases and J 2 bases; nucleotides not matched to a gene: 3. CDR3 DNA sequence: TGTGCCAGCGGGACAGCCACCTACGAGCAGTACTTC. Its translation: CASGTATYEQYF.

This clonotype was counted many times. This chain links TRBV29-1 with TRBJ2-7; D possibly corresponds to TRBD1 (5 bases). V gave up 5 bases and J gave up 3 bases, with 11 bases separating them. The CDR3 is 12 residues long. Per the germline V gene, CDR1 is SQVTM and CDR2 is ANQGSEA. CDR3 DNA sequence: TGCAGCGTTCGACAGCTTGGCTACGAGCAGTACTTC. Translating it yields CSVRQLGYEQYF.

The CDR3 sequence: CASSEAAGTGNTIYF. The CDR3, as DNA: TGTGCCAGCAGTGAAGCGGCAGGGACCGGAAACACCATATATTTT. This chain connects TRBV6-1 to TRBJ1-3, with a possible D match to TRBD1 (5 bases). The CDR3 loop spans 15 amino acids. The germline V and J ends were trimmed by 0 bases and 4 bases, with 10 bases remaining between them. CDR1 and CDR2 from the germline V gene are MNHNS and SASEGT.

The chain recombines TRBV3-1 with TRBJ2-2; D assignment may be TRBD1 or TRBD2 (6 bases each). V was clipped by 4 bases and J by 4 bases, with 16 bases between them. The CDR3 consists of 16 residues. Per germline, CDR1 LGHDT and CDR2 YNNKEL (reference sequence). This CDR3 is CASSLRRGLGTGELFF. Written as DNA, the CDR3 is TGTGCCAGCAGCCTTCGGAGGGGGTTAGGCACCGGGGAGCTGTTTTTT.

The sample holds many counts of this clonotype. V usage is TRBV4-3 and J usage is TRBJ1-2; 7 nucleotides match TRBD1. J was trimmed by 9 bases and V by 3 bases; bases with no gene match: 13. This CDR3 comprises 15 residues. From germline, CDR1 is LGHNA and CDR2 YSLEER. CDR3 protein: CASSQYRGNPMRYTF. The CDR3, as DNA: TGCGCCAGCAGCCAGTACAGGGGAAATCCAATGCGCTACACCTTC.

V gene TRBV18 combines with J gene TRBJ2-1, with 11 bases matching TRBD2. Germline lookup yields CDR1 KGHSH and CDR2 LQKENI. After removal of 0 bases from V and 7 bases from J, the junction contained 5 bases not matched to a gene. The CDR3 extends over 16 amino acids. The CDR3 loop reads CASSPPLAGGRNEQFF. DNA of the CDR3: TGTGCCAGCTCACCACCCCTAGCGGGAGGCCGGAATGAGCAGTTCTTC.

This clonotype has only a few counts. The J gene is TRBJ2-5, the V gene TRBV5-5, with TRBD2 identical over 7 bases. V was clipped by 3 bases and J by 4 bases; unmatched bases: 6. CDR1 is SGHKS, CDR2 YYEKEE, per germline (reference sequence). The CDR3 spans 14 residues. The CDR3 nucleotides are TGTGCCAGCAGCTACACTAGCGTCCCAGAGACCCAGTACTTC. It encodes CASSYTSVPETQYF. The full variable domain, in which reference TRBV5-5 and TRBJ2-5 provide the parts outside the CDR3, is DAGVTQSPTHLIKTRGQQVTLRCSPISGHKSVSWYQQVLGQGPQFIFQYYEKEERGRGNFPDRFSARQFPNYSSELNVNALLLGDSALYLCASSYTSVPETQYFGPGTRLLVL.

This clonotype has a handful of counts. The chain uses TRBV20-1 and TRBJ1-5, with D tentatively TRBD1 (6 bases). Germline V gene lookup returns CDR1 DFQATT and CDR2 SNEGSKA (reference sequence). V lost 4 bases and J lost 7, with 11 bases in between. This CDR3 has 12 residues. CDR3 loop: CSAIEQGQPQHF. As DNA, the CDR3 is TGCAGTGCTATCGAACAGGGCCAGCCCCAGCATTTT.

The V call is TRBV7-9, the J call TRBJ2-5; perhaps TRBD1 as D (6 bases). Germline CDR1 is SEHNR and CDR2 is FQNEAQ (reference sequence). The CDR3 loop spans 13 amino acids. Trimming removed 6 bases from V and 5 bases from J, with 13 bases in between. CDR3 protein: CASRSDRWETQYF. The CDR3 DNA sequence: TGTGCCAGCAGGTCCGACAGGTGGGAGACCCAGTACTTC. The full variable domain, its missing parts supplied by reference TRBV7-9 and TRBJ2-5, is DTGVSQNPRHKITKRGQNVTFRCDPISEHNRLYWYRQTLGQGPEFLTYFQNEAQLEKSRLLSDRFSAERPKGSFSTLEIQRTEQGDSAMYLCASRSDRWETQYFGPGTRLLVL.

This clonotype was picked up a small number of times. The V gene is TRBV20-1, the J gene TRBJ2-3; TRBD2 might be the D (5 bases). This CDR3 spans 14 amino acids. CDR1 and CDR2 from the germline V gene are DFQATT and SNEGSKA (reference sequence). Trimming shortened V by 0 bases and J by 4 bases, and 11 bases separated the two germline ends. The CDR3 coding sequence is TGCAGTGCTAGAGATACCCTAGCCGCAGATACGCAGTATTTT. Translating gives CSARDTLAADTQYF.

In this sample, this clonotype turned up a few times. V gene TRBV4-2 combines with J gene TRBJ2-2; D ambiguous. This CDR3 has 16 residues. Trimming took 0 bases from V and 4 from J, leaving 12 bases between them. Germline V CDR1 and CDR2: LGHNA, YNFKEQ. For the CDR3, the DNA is TGTGCCAGCAGCCAAGATGGCCCAGACATCACCGGGGAGCTGTTTTTT. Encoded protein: CASSQDGPDITGELFF.

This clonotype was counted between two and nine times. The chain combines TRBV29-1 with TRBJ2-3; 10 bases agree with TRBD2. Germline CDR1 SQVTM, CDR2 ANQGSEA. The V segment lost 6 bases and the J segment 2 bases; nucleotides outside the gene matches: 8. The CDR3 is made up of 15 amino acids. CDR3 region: CSVPGTSASTDTQYF. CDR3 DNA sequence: TGCAGCGTCCCCGGGACTAGCGCATCCACAGATACGCAGTATTTT.

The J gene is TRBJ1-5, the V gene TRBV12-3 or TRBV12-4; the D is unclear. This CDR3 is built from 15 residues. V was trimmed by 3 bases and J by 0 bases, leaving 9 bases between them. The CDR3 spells CASSFGGNSNQPQHF. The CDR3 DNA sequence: TGTGCCAGCAGTTTTGGCGGCAATAGCAATCAGCCCCAGCATTTT.

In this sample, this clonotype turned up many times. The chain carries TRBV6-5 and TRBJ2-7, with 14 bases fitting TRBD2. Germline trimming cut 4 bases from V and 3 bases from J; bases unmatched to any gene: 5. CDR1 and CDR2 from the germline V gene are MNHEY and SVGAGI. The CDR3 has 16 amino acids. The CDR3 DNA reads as TGTGCCAGCAGTTCGGGGACTAGCGGGAGTAGCTACGAGCAGTACTTC. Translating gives CASSSGTSGSSYEQYF.

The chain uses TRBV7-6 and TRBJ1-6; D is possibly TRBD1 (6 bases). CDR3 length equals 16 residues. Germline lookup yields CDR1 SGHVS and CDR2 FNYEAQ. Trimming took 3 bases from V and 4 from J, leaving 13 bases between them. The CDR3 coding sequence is TGTGCCAGCAGCTTGACCCGGGACATTTATAATTCACCCCTCCACTTT. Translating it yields CASSLTRDIYNSPLHF.

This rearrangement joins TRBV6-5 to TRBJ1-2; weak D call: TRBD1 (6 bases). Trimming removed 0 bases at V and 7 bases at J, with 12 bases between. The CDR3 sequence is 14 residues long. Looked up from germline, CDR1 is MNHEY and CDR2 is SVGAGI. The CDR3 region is CASSYSNQGLGYTF. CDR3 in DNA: TGTGCCAGCAGTTACTCGAATCAGGGGCTTGGCTACACCTTC.

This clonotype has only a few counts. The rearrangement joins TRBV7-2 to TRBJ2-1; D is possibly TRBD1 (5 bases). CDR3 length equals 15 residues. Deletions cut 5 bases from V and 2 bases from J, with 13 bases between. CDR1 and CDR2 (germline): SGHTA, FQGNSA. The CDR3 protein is CASSARQQTYNEQFF. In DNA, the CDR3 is TGTGCCAGCAGCGCACGACAGCAGACCTACAATGAGCAGTTCTTC.

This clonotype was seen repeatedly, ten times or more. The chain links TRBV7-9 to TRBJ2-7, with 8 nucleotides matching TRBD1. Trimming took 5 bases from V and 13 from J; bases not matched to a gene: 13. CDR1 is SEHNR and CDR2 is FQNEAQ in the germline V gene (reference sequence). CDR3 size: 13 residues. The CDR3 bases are TGTGCCAGCAGCCGTGACCCGGGACAGGAGTTTTACTTC. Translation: CASSRDPGQEFYF. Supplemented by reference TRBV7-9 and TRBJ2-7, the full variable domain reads DTGVSQNPRHKITKRGQNVTFRCDPISEHNRLYWYRQTLGQGPEFLTYFQNEAQLEKSRLLSDRFSAERPKGSFSTLEIQRTEQGDSAMYLCASSRDPGQEFYFGPGTRLTVT.

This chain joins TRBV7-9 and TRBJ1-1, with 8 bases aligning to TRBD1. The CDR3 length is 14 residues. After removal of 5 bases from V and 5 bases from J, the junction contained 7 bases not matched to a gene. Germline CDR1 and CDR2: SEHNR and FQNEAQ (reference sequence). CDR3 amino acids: CASSQPDRGTEAFF. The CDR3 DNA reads TGTGCCAGCAGCCAACCTGACAGGGGTACTGAAGCTTTCTTT.

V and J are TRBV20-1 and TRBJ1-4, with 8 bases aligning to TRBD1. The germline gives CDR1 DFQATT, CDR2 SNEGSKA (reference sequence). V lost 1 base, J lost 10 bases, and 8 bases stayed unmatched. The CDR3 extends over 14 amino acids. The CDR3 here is CSARVARGQGKLFF. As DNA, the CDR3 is TGCAGTGCTAGAGTAGCCAGGGGGCAAGGAAAACTGTTTTTT.

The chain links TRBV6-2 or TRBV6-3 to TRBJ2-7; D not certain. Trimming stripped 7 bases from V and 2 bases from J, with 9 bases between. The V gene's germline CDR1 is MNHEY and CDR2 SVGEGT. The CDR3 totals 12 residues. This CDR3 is CASNAGPYEQYF. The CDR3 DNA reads TGTGCCAGCAACGCAGGCCCCTACGAGCAGTACTTC.

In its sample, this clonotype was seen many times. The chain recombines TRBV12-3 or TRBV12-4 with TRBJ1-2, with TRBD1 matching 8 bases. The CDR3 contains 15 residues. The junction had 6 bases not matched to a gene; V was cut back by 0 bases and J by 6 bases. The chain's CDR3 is CASSLALTGDHGYTF. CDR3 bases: TGTGCCAGCAGTTTAGCGCTGACAGGGGATCATGGCTACACCTTC.

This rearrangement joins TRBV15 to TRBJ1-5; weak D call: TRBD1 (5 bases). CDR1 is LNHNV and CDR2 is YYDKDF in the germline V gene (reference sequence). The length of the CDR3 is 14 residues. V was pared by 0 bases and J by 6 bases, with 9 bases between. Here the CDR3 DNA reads TGTGCCACCAGCAGAGATCTCGGGGGTCAGCCCCAGCATTTT. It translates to CATSRDLGGQPQHF.

CDR3 loop: CASSLGSTGVGNTIYF. In nucleotides, the CDR3 is TGCGCCAGCAGCTTGGGATCGACAGGGGTAGGAAACACCATATATTTT. This rearrangement joins TRBV5-1 to TRBJ1-3, with 8 nucleotides matching TRBD1. V lost 0 bases to trimming and J lost 4 bases; unmatched junction nucleotides: 6. Germline V gene sequence: CDR1 SGHRS, CDR2 YFSETQ. This CDR3 is built from 16 residues.

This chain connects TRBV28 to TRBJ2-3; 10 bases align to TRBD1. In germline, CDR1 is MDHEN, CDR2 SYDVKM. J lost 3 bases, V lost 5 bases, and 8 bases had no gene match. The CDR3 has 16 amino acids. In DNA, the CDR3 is TGTGCCAGCAGTCAGACCGGGACAGGGGCAACAGATACGCAGTATTTT. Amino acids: CASSQTGTGATDTQYF.